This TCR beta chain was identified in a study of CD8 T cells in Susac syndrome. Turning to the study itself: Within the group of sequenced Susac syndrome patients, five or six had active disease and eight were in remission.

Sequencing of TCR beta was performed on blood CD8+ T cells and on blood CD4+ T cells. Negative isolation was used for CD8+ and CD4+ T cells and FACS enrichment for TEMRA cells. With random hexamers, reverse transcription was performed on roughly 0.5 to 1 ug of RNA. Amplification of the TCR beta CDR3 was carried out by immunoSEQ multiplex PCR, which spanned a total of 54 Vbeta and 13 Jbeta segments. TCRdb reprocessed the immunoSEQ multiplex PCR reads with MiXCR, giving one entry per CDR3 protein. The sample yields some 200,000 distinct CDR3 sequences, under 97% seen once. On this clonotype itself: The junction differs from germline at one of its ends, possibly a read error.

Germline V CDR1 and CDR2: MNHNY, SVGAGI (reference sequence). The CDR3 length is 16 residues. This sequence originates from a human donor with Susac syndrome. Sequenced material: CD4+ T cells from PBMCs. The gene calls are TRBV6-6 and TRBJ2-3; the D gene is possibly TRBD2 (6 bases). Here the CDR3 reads CASNYVGGSGTDTQYF. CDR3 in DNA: TGTGCCAGCAATTACGTTGGGGGGTCCGGCACAGATACGCAGTATTTT.